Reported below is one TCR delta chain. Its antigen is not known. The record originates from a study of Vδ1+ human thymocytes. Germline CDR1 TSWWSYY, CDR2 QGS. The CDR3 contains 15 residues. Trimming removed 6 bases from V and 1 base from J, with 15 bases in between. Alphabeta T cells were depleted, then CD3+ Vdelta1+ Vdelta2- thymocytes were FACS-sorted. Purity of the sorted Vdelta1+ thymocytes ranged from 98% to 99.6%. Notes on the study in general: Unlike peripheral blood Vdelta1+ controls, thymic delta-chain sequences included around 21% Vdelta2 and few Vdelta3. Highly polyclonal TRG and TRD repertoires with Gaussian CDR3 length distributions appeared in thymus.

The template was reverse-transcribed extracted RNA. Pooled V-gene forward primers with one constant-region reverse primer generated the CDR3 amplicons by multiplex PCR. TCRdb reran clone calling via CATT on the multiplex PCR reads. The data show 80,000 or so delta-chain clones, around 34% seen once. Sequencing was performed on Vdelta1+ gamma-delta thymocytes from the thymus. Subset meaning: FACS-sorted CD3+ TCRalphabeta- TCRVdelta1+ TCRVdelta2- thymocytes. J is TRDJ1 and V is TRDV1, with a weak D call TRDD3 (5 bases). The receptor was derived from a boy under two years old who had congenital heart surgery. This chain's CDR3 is CALGRKGIRTDKLIF. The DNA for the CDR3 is TGTGCTCTTGGCCGAAAAGGGATTCGCACCGATAAACTCATCTTT.